A selection of T cell receptor beta chains follows, all from one sample in a study of T-cell reconstitution after alpha-beta-depleted transplantation in children. TCRdb analysed the PCR reads with MiXCR anew, one entry per CDR3 protein. The table has 450,000 to 600,000 distinct CDR3 sequences, 10% to 15% seen once. The input for sequencing was PBMCs, mostly from graft donor cells, taken 360 days after TCRalphabeta/CD19-depleted stem cell transplant. Every receptor here comes from a male patient younger than 18 who had a stem cell transplant for acute myeloid leukemia, so the T cells may come from the graft donor. Both conserved end residues are part of each CDR3. The D gene is left open where the match is weak. Rows give clone size only sometimes, using once, few, many, or a class for an expanded clone.

>TRBD1|TRBV29-1|few|TRBJ1-1
TGCAGCGTTGACACGGGACAGATCACTGAAGCTTTCTTT
CSVDTGQITEAFF
>.|TRBV2|.|TRBJ2-5
TGTGCCAGCAGGCGACCCGCCGGGGGGCGAGAGACCCAGTACTTC
CASRRPAGGRETQYF
>.|TRBV20-1|.|TRBJ1-4
TGCAGTGCATTAAGAGAAAAACTGTTTTTT
CSALREKLFF
>TRBD1|TRBV28|.|TRBJ1-5
TGTGCCAGCAGGGCCTCCACAGGGGTGCAGCCCCAGCATTTT
CASRASTGVQPQHF
>.|TRBV20-1|few|TRBJ2-7
TGCAGTGCTAGAGATCTAGGGGTCGAGCAGTACTTC
CSARDLGVEQYF
>.|TRBV4-2|few|TRBJ2-2
TGTGCCAGCAGCCCAGGGACTCTGACCGGGGAGCTGTTTTTT
CASSPGTLTGELFF
>.|TRBV10-3|.|TRBJ2-7
TGTGCCATCACCCGGGAACTGGGGGAGCAGTACTTC
CAITRELGEQYF
>.|TRBV11-2|few|TRBJ2-5
TGTGCCAGCAGCTCCCGAGGGGGGCGCCAAACCCAAGAGACCCAGTACTTC
CASSSRGGRQTQETQYF
>TRBD1|TRBV7-9|.|TRBJ2-5
TGTGCCAGCAGCTTAAGGGACAGCCAAGAGACCCAGTACTTC
CASSLRDSQETQYF
>TRBD2|TRBV28|.|TRBJ2-7
TGTGCCAGCAGTTTATCGGGGACTAGCGGGAGCCACGAGCAGTACTTC
CASSLSGTSGSHEQYF
>TRBD1|TRBV7-9|many|TRBJ2-3
TGTGCCAGCAGCTTAGTGACAGGGGGCAGAGATACGCAGTATTTT
CASSLVTGGRDTQYF
>TRBD1|TRBV20-1|few|TRBJ1-6
TGCTGCGCTAGAGCAGGGGGAATGGATAATAATTCACCCCTCCACTTT
CCARAGGMDNNSPLHF
>TRBD2|TRBV12-3/TRBV12-4|few|TRBJ2-2
TGTGCCAGCAGTTTAGCGCTGTCTAGCGGGAACACCGGGGAGCTGTTTTTT
CASSLALSSGNTGELFF
>TRBD2|TRBV29-1|many|TRBJ2-1
TGCAGCGTTGAAATAGGGACTAGCGGGGTTAATGAGCAGTTCTTC
CSVEIGTSGVNEQFF
>TRBD2|TRBV9|many|TRBJ2-5
TGTGCCAGCAGCGTAGTTGGCTGGGAGGGAGAGACCCAGTACTTC
CASSVVGWEGETQYF
>.|TRBV12-3/TRBV12-4|.|TRBJ2-3
TGTGCCAGCAGTTTAATTCGCAGTCGCGGGGCAGATACGCAGTATTTT
CASSLIRSRGADTQYF
>.|TRBV9|.|TRBJ2-1
TGTGCCAGCAGTGACGGTTACAATGAGCAGTTCTTC
CASSDGYNEQFF
>TRBD1|TRBV9|.|TRBJ2-1
TGTGCCAGCAGCAGACCCGGGACAGGGCCCTACAATGAGCAGTTCTTC
CASSRPGTGPYNEQFF
>.|TRBV28|.|TRBJ2-3
TGTGCCAGCAGCCTCCCTGGTCGGTCCGGCACAGATACGCAGTATTTT
CASSLPGRSGTDTQYF
>TRBD2|TRBV6-2/TRBV6-3|.|TRBJ2-1
TGTGCCAGCAGAATAGCGGGAGGGCCCGATGAGCAGTTCTTC
CASRIAGGPDEQFF
>TRBD2|TRBV20-1|few|TRBJ2-1
TGCAGTGTAAGGCGCTCCGGGCAGACTAGCGGTTCGGACAATGAGCAGTTCTTC
CSVRRSGQTSGSDNEQFF
>TRBD2|TRBV12-3/TRBV12-4|.|TRBJ2-1
TGTGCCAGCAGTTTATCGCGGACTAGCGGGAGTCTAAATGAGCAGTTCTTC
CASSLSRTSGSLNEQFF
>.|TRBV7-3|few|TRBJ2-1
TGTGCCAGCAGCTTAACCTTTAGCTCCTACAATGAGCAGTTCTTC
CASSLTFSSYNEQFF
>.|TRBV5-1|many|TRBJ2-7
TGCGCCAGCAGCTTGCTAGTGGGTCCGGAAAGCTCCTACGAGCAGTACTTC
CASSLLVGPESSYEQYF
>.|TRBV12-3/TRBV12-4|many|TRBJ2-7
TGTGCCAGCAGTCCTTGGAGAGGGTCCTACGAGCAGTACTTC
CASSPWRGSYEQYF
>.|TRBV9|.|TRBJ2-5
TGTGCCAGCAGCGTAGACCATGGTCGTCCGGAGACCCAGTACTTC
CASSVDHGRPETQYF
>TRBD2|TRBV10-3|few|TRBJ2-1
TGTGCCCTCGGGACTAGCGGTTACAATGAGCAGTTCTTC
CALGTSGYNEQFF
>.|TRBV5-5|.|TRBJ1-4
TGTGCCGGAGGGGGTGAGGGTGAAAAACTGTTTTTT
CAGGGEGEKLFF
>.|TRBV4-3|.|TRBJ2-2
TGCGCCAGCAGCCAAGATGGGACTACCGGGGAGCTGTTTTTT
CASSQDGTTGELFF
>TRBD2|TRBV20-1|.|TRBJ2-5
TGCAGTGCTATACAACTAGCGGTCGAAGGGGAGACCCAGTACTTC
CSAIQLAVEGETQYF
>TRBD2|TRBV20-1|.|TRBJ2-3
TGCAGTGCAACAGCCGGGACTAGCGTTTCAGATACGCAGTATTTT
CSATAGTSVSDTQYF
>.|TRBV7-3|few|TRBJ2-1
TGTGCCAGCAGCGCCCAGACAGGGGGCACTAGCGGGACCCATAGGAATGAGCAGTTCTTC
CASSAQTGGTSGTHRNEQFF
>.|TRBV12-3/TRBV12-4|few|TRBJ2-7
TGTGCCAGCAGTTTAGCGGGGGGACTCCTCTCCTACGAGCAGTACTTC
CASSLAGGLLSYEQYF
>TRBD1|TRBV29-1|many|TRBJ1-1
TGCAGCGTCGGGACAGGGGCCGGGAACACTGAAGCTTTCTTT
CSVGTGAGNTEAFF
>.|TRBV7-2|.|TRBJ2-7
TGTGCCAGCAGTAAGGCTGGTAACGAGCAGTACTTC
CASSKAGNEQYF
>.|TRBV20-1|many|TRBJ2-2
TGCAGTGCTAATAAGGGGCGGGCCGGGGAGCTGTTTTTT
CSANKGRAGELFF
>.|TRBV5-4|few|TRBJ2-3
TGTGCCAGCAGCTTGCCCGCTTCATCTGGGGATACGCAGTATTTT
CASSLPASSGDTQYF
>TRBD2|TRBV20-1|many|TRBJ2-1
TGCAGTGCTAGGACTAGCGGGAATGTTGAGCAGTTCTTC
CSARTSGNVEQFF
>TRBD1|TRBV6-2/TRBV6-3|.|TRBJ1-1
TGTGCCAGCAGTTCGAGGGACAGGGGAGGAACTGAAGCTTTCTTT
CASSSRDRGGTEAFF
>TRBD2|TRBV6-5|.|TRBJ2-7
TGTGCCAGCAGTTATACCGCCCGGCTAGCGGGAGTACCATACTACGAGCAGTACTTC
CASSYTARLAGVPYYEQYF
>TRBD2|TRBV6-9|.|TRBJ2-1
TGTGCCAGCAGTATTGGGACTAGCAATGAGCAGTTCTTC
CASSIGTSNEQFF
>TRBD2|TRBV7-3|.|TRBJ2-1
TGTGCCAGCAGACCCTCCGGGACTACACCGTACAATGAGCAGTTCTTC
CASRPSGTTPYNEQFF
>.|TRBV20-1|.|TRBJ2-2
TGCAGTGCTAGAGCACCAGATACCGGGGAGCTGTTTTTT
CSARAPDTGELFF
>TRBD2|TRBV20-1|.|TRBJ2-1
TGCAGTGCGTGCCGGGGGGGGACCTACAATGAGCAGTTCTTC
CSACRGGTYNEQFF
>TRBD2|TRBV3-1|few|TRBJ2-1
TGTGCCACCGGACGGGGACTAGCGGTCAATGAGCAGTTCTTC
CATGRGLAVNEQFF
>.|TRBV29-1|many|TRBJ2-1
TGCAGCGTTGAGCCTAGCGTCGGTGATGAGCAGTTCTTC
CSVEPSVGDEQFF
>.|TRBV19|few|TRBJ2-3
TGTGCCAGTAGTATGCTGACTGGCACAGATACGCAGTATTTT
CASSMLTGTDTQYF
>.|TRBV7-9|.|TRBJ2-7
TGTGCCAGCAGCTTTTGGAATAGCGGCTCCTACGAGCAGTACTTC
CASSFWNSGSYEQYF
>.|TRBV5-6|few|TRBJ2-1
TGTGCCAGCAGCTTGAGCAAACGGTCCTACAATGAGCAGTTCTTC
CASSLSKRSYNEQFF
>TRBD1|TRBV27|few|TRBJ2-1
TGTGCCAGCAGTTTATCTCGGGGACAGGGGGCATTGGGGCCCGACTACAGCAATGAGCAGTTCTTC
CASSLSRGQGALGPDYSNEQFF